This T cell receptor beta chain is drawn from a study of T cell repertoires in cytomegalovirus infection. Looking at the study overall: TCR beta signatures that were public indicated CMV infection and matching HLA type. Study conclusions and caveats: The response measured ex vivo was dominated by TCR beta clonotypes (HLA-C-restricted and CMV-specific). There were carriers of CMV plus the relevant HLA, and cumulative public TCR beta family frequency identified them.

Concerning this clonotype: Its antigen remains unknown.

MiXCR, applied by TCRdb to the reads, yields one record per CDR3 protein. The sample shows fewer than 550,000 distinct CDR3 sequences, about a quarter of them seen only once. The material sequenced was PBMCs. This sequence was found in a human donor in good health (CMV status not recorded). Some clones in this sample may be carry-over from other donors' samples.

CDR3 amino acids: CASRIGGGNTEAFF. In nucleotides, the CDR3 is TGTGCCAGCAGGATCGGGGGGGGTAACACTGAAGCTTTCTTT. J is TRBJ1-1 and V is TRBV27; D is possibly TRBD1 (5 bases). From germline, CDR1 is MNHEY and CDR2 SMNVEV (reference sequence). The CDR3 is 14 amino acids. The ends were cut back, 6 bases at V and 2 bases at J, with 13 bases in the middle.